This T cell receptor (beta chain) came from a study of T cell changes during pregnancy in multiple sclerosis. Sequencing was performed with immunoSEQ multiplex PCR; in TCRdb, only in-frame clones are kept and a portion is missing. The data hold tens of thousands of clones, with approximately 90% observed a single time. The CDR3 covers 13 residues. Per germline, CDR1 LNHNV and CDR2 YYDKDF (reference sequence). Trimming cost V 1 base and J 9 bases, with 12 bases left between them. V is TRBV15 and J is TRBJ2-5; D is undetermined. This clonotype was obtained from a female donor with multiple sclerosis, enrolled in a pregnancy study. The sample here was peripheral blood, taken in the third trimester of pregnancy. CDR3 DNA sequence: TGTGCCACCAGCAGAGTTTCACAAAGTGCCCAGTACTTC. This codes for CATSRVSQSAQYF.